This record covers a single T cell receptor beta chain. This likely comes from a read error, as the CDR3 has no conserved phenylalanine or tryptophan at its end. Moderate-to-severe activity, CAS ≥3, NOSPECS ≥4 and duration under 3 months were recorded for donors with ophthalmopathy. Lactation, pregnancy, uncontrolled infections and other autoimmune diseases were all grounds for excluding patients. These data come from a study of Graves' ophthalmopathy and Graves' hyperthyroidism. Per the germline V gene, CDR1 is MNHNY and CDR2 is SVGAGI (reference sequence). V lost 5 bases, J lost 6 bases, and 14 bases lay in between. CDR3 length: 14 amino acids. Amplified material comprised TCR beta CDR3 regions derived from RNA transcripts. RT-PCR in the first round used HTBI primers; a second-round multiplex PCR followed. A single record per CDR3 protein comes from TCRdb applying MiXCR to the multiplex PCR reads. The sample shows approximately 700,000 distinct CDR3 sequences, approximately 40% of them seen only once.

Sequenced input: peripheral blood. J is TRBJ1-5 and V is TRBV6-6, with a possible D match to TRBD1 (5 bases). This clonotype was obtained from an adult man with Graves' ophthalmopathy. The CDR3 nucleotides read TGTGCCAGCAGTGTGGCAGGGAGGGCTCAGCCCCAGCATCTT. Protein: CASSVAGRAQPQHL.